This TCR beta chain originates from a study of blood T cell repertoires in COVID-19. Study-wide background: Samples representing acute and convalescent COVID-19 were sourced from the United States, Italy and Spain.

Sequencing used immunoSEQ multiplex PCR; TCRdb keeps in-frame clones, though not all of them. The sample gives around 100,000 clones, approximately 89% of which show up once; 2.1% is in the top ten. Germline trimming cut 5 bases from V and 5 bases from J; bases unmatched to any gene: 6. This CDR3 has 15 residues. Germline V gene data show CDR1 as MNHEY and CDR2 as SMNVEV (reference sequence). Sequencing input: peripheral blood. The chain uses TRBV27 and TRBJ2-1; TRBD1 matches 10 bases. This sequence originates from a man between 45 and 60 years old with active COVID-19. For the CDR3, the DNA is TGTGCCAGCAGTCAAATAGGGACAGGGGACAATGAGCAGTTCTTC. Its protein is CASSQIGTGDNEQFF.